In its sample, the clone carrying this T cell receptor (beta chain) was seen once. Its specificity is unknown. The data are from a study of shared clonotypes between healthy human individuals. The study's findings and limits: The rarefaction results pointed to incomplete sorted-subset sequencing despite large depth. Naive subsets, compared against memory subsets, generally had larger estimated richness values.

The data were produced by immunoSEQ multiplex PCR, yet TCRdb's version contains in-frame clones alone and is incomplete. Here the sample spans 2 million to 2.5 million clones, 80% to 95% being singletons. The germline V and J ends were trimmed by 1 base and 3 bases, with 16 bases remaining between them. CDR1 and CDR2 (germline): MGHRA, YSYEKL. The CDR3 has 16 residues. Naive CD4+ cells were CD45RA-selected; the remaining cells were memory. The clonotype comes from a man aged 18-30 years in good health. Some clones in this sample may be carry-over from other donors' samples. Sequences were obtained from naive CD4+ T cells from PBMCs. As to subset: CD45RA+ positively selected. V and J are TRBV4-1 and TRBJ2-7, with D perhaps TRBD1 (5 bases). CDR3 DNA: TGCGCCAGCAGCCAAGCGTCGCAAGTTCAGGGCTACGAGCAGTACTTC. It translates to CASSQASQVQGYEQYF.